These T cell receptor beta chains were read from a single sample in a study of control samples from healthy donors and cancer patients. Produced via immunoSEQ multiplex PCR; TCRdb's table is partial and in-frame only. The repertoire holds approximately 130,000 clones, with roughly 87% as singletons. Sequencing was performed on blood. These receptors were taken from a man aged 35-49 years in good health. Both conserved end residues are part of each CDR3. The D gene is left open where the match is weak. Size values are once, few and many counts, or a class for expanded clones, and some rows have none.

CDR3 protein	CDR3 DNA	D gene	V gene	clone size	J gene
CASSPLAGEQYF	TGTGCCAGCAGCCCTCTAGCGGGGGAGCAGTATTTT	TRBD2	TRBV3-1/TRBV3-2	-	TRBJ2-3
CASRQPTGHEKLFF	TGTGCCAGCAGACAACCTACAGGGCATGAAAAACTGTTTTTT	-	TRBV28	-	TRBJ1-4
CASSFQAHEKLFF	TGTGCCAGCAGCTTTCAGGCCCATGAAAAACTGTTTTTT	-	TRBV7-8	few	TRBJ1-4
CASSEGVHLKTQYF	TGCGCCAGCAGCGAAGGGGTGCACCTGAAGACCCAGTACTTC	-	TRBV4-3	-	TRBJ2-5
CASRQGMTVYEQYF	TGTGCCAGCAGACAGGGCATGACAGTTTACGAGCAGTACTTC	-	TRBV2	-	TRBJ2-7
CASSPGTFYSVQYF	TGTGCCAGCAGTCCGGGCACCTTCTACTCCGTACAGTACTTC	-	TRBV6-5	-	TRBJ2-7
CASSFTLGSTGELFF	TGCGCCAGCAGCTTTACCCTGGGGTCCACCGGGGAGCTGTTTTTT	-	TRBV5-1	-	TRBJ2-2
CASSEYWGRTEAFF	TGTGCCAGCAGTGAATATTGGGGAAGGACTGAAGCTTTCTTT	-	TRBV25-1	-	TRBJ1-1
CASSLAPHTPQGRIQGYTF	TGTGCCAGCAGCTTGGCTCCTCACACTCCTCAGGGCCGTATACAAGGCTACACCTTC	-	TRBV5-6	-	TRBJ1-2
CATSDTGRNNEQFF	TGTGCCACCAGTGATACAGGACGGAACAATGAGCAGTTCTTC	-	TRBV24-1	-	TRBJ2-1
CATSRDNPGLGELFF	TGTGCCACCAGCAGAGACAACCCGGGTCTTGGGGAGCTGTTTTTT	-	TRBV15	-	TRBJ2-2
CATSGGRDRGGYTF	TGTGCCACCAGTGGGGGCCGGGACAGGGGCGGCTACACCTTC	TRBD1	TRBV24-1	-	TRBJ1-2
CASSQDRFLRGGETQYF	TGCGCCAGCAGCCAAGATCGGTTCCTGCGGGGGGGCGAGACCCAGTACTTC	TRBD2	TRBV4-3	-	TRBJ2-5
CASSPPPWGQAPLHF	TGTGCCAGCAGTCCCCCACCTTGGGGGCAGGCACCCCTCCACTTT	-	TRBV6-2/TRBV6-3	once	TRBJ1-6
CASSLATGRNEQFF	TGTGCCAGCAGCTTGGCCACAGGTCGGAATGAGCAGTTCTTC	-	TRBV5-5	-	TRBJ2-1
CATSSGPNTEAFF	TGTGCCACCAGTTCTGGGCCAAACACTGAAGCTTTCTTT	-	TRBV24-1	-	TRBJ1-1
CASVRTGGTEAFF	TGTGCCAGCGTCCGGACAGGGGGCACTGAAGCTTTCTTT	TRBD1	TRBV25-1	-	TRBJ1-1
CASSVWTSGGRNNEQFF	TGTGCCAGCAGCGTTTGGACTAGCGGGGGCCGTAACAATGAGCAGTTCTTC	TRBD2	TRBV9	-	TRBJ2-1
CASSDGQPNLYGYTF	TGTGCCAGCAGTGACGGGCAGCCCAACCTCTATGGCTACACCTTC	-	TRBV25-1	-	TRBJ1-2
CASSYSQPRGNEQFF	TGTGCCAGCAGTTACAGCCAACCAAGGGGGAATGAGCAGTTCTTC	-	TRBV6-2/TRBV6-3	once	TRBJ2-1
CATTPSGGTNEQYF	TGTGCCACCACCCCTAGCGGGGGGACCAACGAGCAGTACTTC	TRBD2	TRBV24-1	once	TRBJ2-7
CASSSGHTGGNTIYF	TGTGCCAGCAGTTCGGGACATACGGGGGGAAACACCATATATTTT	-	TRBV6-6	-	TRBJ1-3
CASSMDPRVGYTF	TGTGCCAGTAGTATGGATCCGAGGGTCGGCTACACCTTC	-	TRBV19	-	TRBJ1-2
CASSLATGQGNSPLHF	TGCGCCAGCAGCTTGGCGACCGGACAGGGGAATTCACCCCTCCACTTT	TRBD1	TRBV5-1	-	TRBJ1-6
CASSLENTDTQYF	TGCGCCAGCAGCTTGGAAAACACAGATACGCAGTATTTT	-	TRBV5-1	-	TRBJ2-3
CASSPGGNNQPQHF	TGTGCCAGCAGCCCAGGGGGCAACAATCAGCCCCAGCATTTT	TRBD1	TRBV7-2	-	TRBJ1-5
CASSLTAGGTGELFF	TGTGCCAGCAGCTTAACAGCGGGGGGCACCGGGGAGCTGTTTTTT	TRBD2	TRBV7-8	-	TRBJ2-2
CASSLTGGPYNSPLHF	TGCGCCAGCAGCTTGACGGGGGGCCCCTATAATTCACCCCTCCACTTT	-	TRBV5-1	-	TRBJ1-6
CASSFPGATTEAFF	TGTGCCAGCAGCTTCCCGGGAGCTACCACTGAAGCTTTCTTT	-	TRBV7-9	once	TRBJ1-1
CASSLFSGSGNEKLFF	TGTGCCAGCAGCTTATTCTCTGGTTCGGGTAATGAAAAACTGTTTTTT	-	TRBV7-8	-	TRBJ1-4